Listed here is a single T cell receptor (beta chain). Antigen specificity is unknown. Germline V gene data show CDR1 as MDHEN and CDR2 as SYDVKM. The CDR3 covers 17 residues. With V trimmed by 4 bases and J by 2 bases, 10 bases remained unmatched. Combining a sample-barcoded 5' primer with a J-beta primer mix, a second PCR ran for roughly 6 to 12 cycles. From each sample, at least 3 million paired-end reads containing CDR3 were obtained. TCRdb independently ran MiXCR on the 5' RACE reads; one entry per CDR3 protein. The repertoire holds over 1.5 million distinct CDR3 sequences, with about 49% as singletons. This record comes from a study of blood T cells in healthy people across ages. Whole-study results and caveats: Getting older went along with TCR beta diversity per million T cells dropping roughly linearly.

Material: blood. The receptor was derived from a woman aged 35 to 49 in good health. The chain employs TRBV28 and TRBJ2-3; TRBD2 matches at 9 bases. DNA for the CDR3: TGTGCCAGCAGTTCGCTTTTCCAGCGGGGGGCCACAGATACGCAGTATTTT. Its protein product is CASSSLFQRGATDTQYF.